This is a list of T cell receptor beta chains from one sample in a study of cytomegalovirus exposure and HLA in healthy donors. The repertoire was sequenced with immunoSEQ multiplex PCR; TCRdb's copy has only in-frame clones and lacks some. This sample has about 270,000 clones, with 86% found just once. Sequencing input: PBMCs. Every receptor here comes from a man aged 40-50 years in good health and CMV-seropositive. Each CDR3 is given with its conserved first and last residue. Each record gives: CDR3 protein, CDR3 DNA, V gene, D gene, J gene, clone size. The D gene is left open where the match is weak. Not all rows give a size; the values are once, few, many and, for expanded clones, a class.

CDR3aa: CASSRTEFHEREGRMADTQYF
CDR3nt: TGCGCCAGCAGCCGGACAGAGTTTCATGAGCGGGAGGGCCGAATGGCAGATACGCAGTATTTT
v_gene: TRBV5-1
d_gene: TRBD2
j_gene: TRBJ2-3
abundance: NA

CDR3aa: CASSLDWTSGRNEQYF
CDR3nt: TGTGCCAGCAGCTTGGATTGGACTAGCGGGAGGAACGAGCAGTACTTC
v_gene: TRBV9
d_gene: TRBD2
j_gene: TRBJ2-7
abundance: NA

CDR3aa: CASSLDPGWGTEAFF
CDR3nt: TGTGCCAGCAGCTTGGACCCGGGGTGGGGCACTGAAGCTTTCTTT
v_gene: TRBV5-4
d_gene: NA
j_gene: TRBJ1-1
abundance: NA

CDR3aa: CASSPPGASNQPQHF
CDR3nt: TGTGCCAGCTCACCACCTGGAGCTAGCAATCAGCCCCAGCATTTT
v_gene: TRBV18
d_gene: NA
j_gene: TRBJ1-5
abundance: NA

CDR3aa: CASSPPGVAGPDTQYF
CDR3nt: TGTGCCAGCAGCCCCCCGGGGGTAGCGGGCCCAGATACGCAGTATTTT
v_gene: TRBV7-2
d_gene: TRBD2
j_gene: TRBJ2-3
abundance: NA

CDR3aa: CASTRGGSSYNEQFF
CDR3nt: TGTGCCAGCACCCGGGGGGGGAGCTCCTACAATGAGCAGTTCTTC
v_gene: TRBV9
d_gene: TRBD2
j_gene: TRBJ2-1
abundance: NA

CDR3aa: CASSLTVTYEQYF
CDR3nt: TGCGCCAGCAGCCTGACAGTTACCTACGAGCAGTACTTC
v_gene: TRBV4-1
d_gene: NA
j_gene: TRBJ2-7
abundance: NA

CDR3aa: CASSPGEGRYTEAFF
CDR3nt: TGTGCCAGCAGCCCAGGAGAGGGGAGGTACACTGAAGCTTTCTTT
v_gene: TRBV5-4
d_gene: NA
j_gene: TRBJ1-1
abundance: NA

CDR3aa: CASSHPRDTQYF
CDR3nt: TGCGCCAGCAGCCACCCGCGGGATACGCAGTATTTT
v_gene: TRBV4-1
d_gene: NA
j_gene: TRBJ2-3
abundance: once

CDR3aa: CASSSNQRATYEQYF
CDR3nt: TGCGCCAGCAGCTCAAACCAGCGAGCGACCTACGAGCAGTACTTC
v_gene: TRBV4-1
d_gene: NA
j_gene: TRBJ2-7
abundance: NA

CDR3aa: CASGITGPGFGNTIYF
CDR3nt: TGTGCCAGCGGGATCACAGGCCCCGGTTTTGGAAACACCATATATTTT
v_gene: TRBV27
d_gene: NA
j_gene: TRBJ1-3
abundance: NA

CDR3aa: CASSFGRFEGTEAFF
CDR3nt: TGTGCCAGCAGCTTCGGGAGGTTCGAAGGCACTGAAGCTTTCTTT
v_gene: TRBV11-1
d_gene: NA
j_gene: TRBJ1-1
abundance: NA

CDR3aa: CASSAGFGGGHNSPLHF
CDR3nt: TGTGCCAGCAGTGCAGGGTTTGGGGGGGGCCATAATTCACCCCTCCACTTT
v_gene: TRBV9
d_gene: NA
j_gene: TRBJ1-6
abundance: NA

CDR3aa: CASSQVVGTSGRAASRDTQYF
CDR3nt: TGTGCCAGCAGCCAGGTCGTGGGGACTAGCGGGAGGGCCGCCTCAAGGGATACGCAGTATTTT
v_gene: TRBV4-2
d_gene: TRBD2
j_gene: TRBJ2-3
abundance: NA

CDR3aa: CASSRPGGSDEQYF
CDR3nt: TGTGCCAGCAGTAGACCAGGGGGTAGCGACGAGCAGTACTTC
v_gene: TRBV6-5
d_gene: TRBD1
j_gene: TRBJ2-7
abundance: NA

CDR3aa: CASGQGDSQNIQYF
CDR3nt: TGCGCCAGCGGCCAGGGGGACAGCCAAAACATTCAGTACTTC
v_gene: TRBV5-1
d_gene: TRBD1
j_gene: TRBJ2-4
abundance: NA

CDR3aa: CASTPRLARTIYEQYF
CDR3nt: TGTGCCAGCACCCCACGGTTAGCTCGGACAATCTACGAGCAGTACTTC
v_gene: TRBV11-1
d_gene: NA
j_gene: TRBJ2-7
abundance: NA

CDR3aa: CATSRDSSGSYEQYF
CDR3nt: TGTGCCACCAGCAGAGATTCTAGCGGGAGCTACGAGCAGTACTTC
v_gene: TRBV15
d_gene: TRBD2
j_gene: TRBJ2-7
abundance: NA

CDR3aa: CASSLPPRGTEAFF
CDR3nt: TGTGCCAGCAGCCTACCCCCTCGGGGAACTGAAGCTTTCTTT
v_gene: TRBV28
d_gene: NA
j_gene: TRBJ1-1
abundance: NA

CDR3aa: CASSRGQDNLRTGELFF
CDR3nt: TGCGCCAGCAGCCGGGGACAGGACAATTTAAGGACCGGGGAGCTGTTTTTT
v_gene: TRBV4-1
d_gene: TRBD1
j_gene: TRBJ2-2
abundance: NA

CDR3aa: CASSPLEASGPGYEQYF
CDR3nt: TGTGCCAGCAGCCCCTTGGAAGCTAGCGGGCCAGGCTACGAGCAGTACTTC
v_gene: TRBV27
d_gene: TRBD2
j_gene: TRBJ2-7
abundance: once

CDR3aa: CASSLSGRGTGELFF
CDR3nt: TGTGCCAGCAGCTTATCAGGCAGGGGGACCGGGGAGCTGTTTTTT
v_gene: TRBV7-3
d_gene: TRBD1
j_gene: TRBJ2-2
abundance: NA

CDR3aa: CAISESGAGSYEQYF
CDR3nt: TGTGCCATCAGTGAGTCTGGCGCAGGCTCCTACGAGCAGTACTTC
v_gene: TRBV10-3
d_gene: NA
j_gene: TRBJ2-7
abundance: NA

CDR3aa: CASSLLAELNTEAFF
CDR3nt: TGTGCCAGCAGTTTATTGGCGGAACTGAACACTGAAGCTTTCTTT
v_gene: TRBV28
d_gene: NA
j_gene: TRBJ1-1
abundance: NA

CDR3aa: CASTLTGNQPQHF
CDR3nt: TGTGCCAGTACTCTGACAGGCAATCAGCCCCAGCATTTT
v_gene: TRBV19
d_gene: NA
j_gene: TRBJ1-5
abundance: NA

CDR3aa: CASRQMINTDTQYF
CDR3nt: TGTGCCAGCAGGCAGATGATAAACACAGATACGCAGTATTTT
v_gene: TRBV27
d_gene: NA
j_gene: TRBJ2-3
abundance: few

CDR3aa: CASSPRGSGRAVEQFF
CDR3nt: TGTGCCAGCAGTCCCCGAGGGAGCGGGAGGGCCGTTGAGCAGTTCTTC
v_gene: TRBV28
d_gene: TRBD2
j_gene: TRBJ2-1
abundance: NA

CDR3aa: CASSLASSYEQYF
CDR3nt: TGTGCCAGCAGTCTAGCGAGCTCCTACGAGCAGTACTTC
v_gene: TRBV27
d_gene: NA
j_gene: TRBJ2-7
abundance: NA

CDR3aa: CASSLGLAGGYEQYF
CDR3nt: TGTGCCAGCAGTTTAGGACTAGCGGGAGGTTACGAGCAGTACTTC
v_gene: TRBV6-5
d_gene: TRBD2
j_gene: TRBJ2-7
abundance: NA

CDR3aa: CSAETGGTYEQYF
CDR3nt: TGCAGCGCCGAAACAGGGGGCACCTACGAGCAGTACTTC
v_gene: TRBV29-1
d_gene: TRBD1
j_gene: TRBJ2-7
abundance: once

CDR3aa: CASSPRRSWTEAFF
CDR3nt: TGTGCCAGCAGCCCCCGTCGAAGCTGGACTGAAGCTTTCTTT
v_gene: TRBV13
d_gene: NA
j_gene: TRBJ1-1
abundance: few

CDR3aa: CASRIAGEGSYNEQFF
CDR3nt: TGTGCCAGCAGAATAGCGGGAGAGGGCTCCTACAATGAGCAGTTCTTC
v_gene: TRBV28
d_gene: TRBD2
j_gene: TRBJ2-1
abundance: NA

CDR3aa: CASSQEWLADYNEQFF
CDR3nt: TGCGCCAGCAGCCAAGAGTGGCTAGCGGACTACAATGAGCAGTTCTTC
v_gene: TRBV4-1
d_gene: TRBD2
j_gene: TRBJ2-1
abundance: NA

CDR3aa: CSSSSSGPRSNQPQHF
CDR3nt: TGTTCCAGCAGCTCCTCAGGGCCCCGGAGCAATCAGCCCCAGCATTTT
v_gene: TRBV7-9
d_gene: NA
j_gene: TRBJ1-5
abundance: once

CDR3aa: CASRRRTGEETQYF
CDR3nt: TGCGCCAGCAGACGCCGGACAGGGGAAGAGACCCAGTACTTC
v_gene: TRBV5-1
d_gene: TRBD1
j_gene: TRBJ2-5
abundance: NA

CDR3aa: CASSPNLGQYF
CDR3nt: TGTGCCAGCAGCCCCAACCTCGGGCAGTACTTC
v_gene: TRBV2
d_gene: NA
j_gene: TRBJ2-7
abundance: NA

CDR3aa: CASSQGVFLSSYEQYF
CDR3nt: TGTGCCAGCAGCCAAGGTGTCTTCCTGAGCTCCTACGAGCAGTACTTC
v_gene: TRBV14
d_gene: NA
j_gene: TRBJ2-7
abundance: NA

CDR3aa: CASSMDGQRASYEQYF
CDR3nt: TGTGCCAGTAGTATGGACGGACAGCGAGCGTCCTACGAGCAGTACTTC
v_gene: TRBV19
d_gene: NA
j_gene: TRBJ2-7
abundance: few

CDR3aa: CASSPVGYEQYF
CDR3nt: TGCGCCAGCAGCCCGGTCGGGTACGAGCAGTACTTC
v_gene: TRBV5-1
d_gene: NA
j_gene: TRBJ2-7
abundance: once

CDR3aa: CASSPQEGAGETQYF
CDR3nt: TGTGCCAGCTCACCACAGGAGGGGGCGGGAGAGACCCAGTACTTC
v_gene: TRBV18
d_gene: NA
j_gene: TRBJ2-5
abundance: NA

CDR3aa: CASSEGSGGLNYGYTF
CDR3nt: TGTGCCAGCAGTGAAGGTAGCGGAGGCCTTAACTATGGCTACACCTTC
v_gene: TRBV25-1
d_gene: NA
j_gene: TRBJ1-2
abundance: few

CDR3aa: CASRDDRVGGYTF
CDR3nt: TGTGCCAGCAGGGATGACAGGGTCGGCGGCTACACCTTC
v_gene: TRBV2
d_gene: TRBD1
j_gene: TRBJ1-2
abundance: NA

CDR3aa: CASSSDSTASYEQYF
CDR3nt: TGTGCCAGCAGCTCTGACTCGACAGCCTCCTACGAGCAGTACTTC
v_gene: TRBV7-9
d_gene: NA
j_gene: TRBJ2-7
abundance: NA

CDR3aa: CASSPGQGTHEQYF
CDR3nt: TGTGCCAGCAGCCCGGGACAGGGTACCCACGAGCAGTACTTC
v_gene: TRBV2
d_gene: TRBD1
j_gene: TRBJ2-7
abundance: few

CDR3aa: CASSQALAGVFHEQFF
CDR3nt: TGTGCCAGCAGCCAAGCCCTAGCGGGAGTTTTCCATGAGCAGTTCTTC
v_gene: TRBV14
d_gene: TRBD2
j_gene: TRBJ2-1
abundance: NA

CDR3aa: CASSLGGGGNQPQHF
CDR3nt: TGTGCCAGCAGCTTAGGAGGGGGCGGCAATCAGCCCCAGCATTTT
v_gene: TRBV7-9
d_gene: TRBD1
j_gene: TRBJ1-5
abundance: NA

CDR3aa: CASSTGLSYEQYF
CDR3nt: TGTGCCAGCAGTACGGGACTCTCCTACGAGCAGTACTTC
v_gene: TRBV5-8
d_gene: NA
j_gene: TRBJ2-7
abundance: NA

CDR3aa: CASSQELGGLSYEQYF
CDR3nt: TGTGCCAGCAGCCAAGAGTTAGGAGGGCTGTCCTACGAGCAGTACTTC
v_gene: TRBV4-2
d_gene: NA
j_gene: TRBJ2-7
abundance: NA

CDR3aa: CASSRGTGAGPDTQYF
CDR3nt: TGTGCCAGCAGTAGAGGGACAGGGGCGGGACCAGATACGCAGTATTTT
v_gene: TRBV28
d_gene: TRBD1
j_gene: TRBJ2-3
abundance: NA

CDR3aa: CASSPGQYEQYF
CDR3nt: TGTGCCAGCAGCCCCGGACAGTACGAGCAGTACTTC
v_gene: TRBV28
d_gene: NA
j_gene: TRBJ2-7
abundance: NA

CDR3aa: CASSHGQSSYEQYF
CDR3nt: TGTGCCAGCAGCCATGGACAGAGCTCCTACGAGCAGTACTTC
v_gene: TRBV27
d_gene: NA
j_gene: TRBJ2-7
abundance: once

CDR3aa: CSSSRTYLAGKNIQYF
CDR3nt: TGTTCCAGCAGCCGGACGTACCTAGCAGGCAAAAACATTCAGTACTTC
v_gene: TRBV7-9
d_gene: NA
j_gene: TRBJ2-4
abundance: NA

CDR3aa: CASSLESQGSRQFF
CDR3nt: TGTGCCAGCAGCTTGGAGTCCCAGGGGTCAAGGCAGTTCTTC
v_gene: TRBV5-4
d_gene: NA
j_gene: TRBJ2-1
abundance: few

CDR3aa: CASSQSDRRPLREQYF
CDR3nt: TGCGCCAGCAGCCAGTCGGACAGGAGACCTTTGAGGGAGCAGTACTTC
v_gene: TRBV4-1
d_gene: TRBD1
j_gene: TRBJ2-7
abundance: NA

CDR3aa: CASSLMGQGVEGYTF
CDR3nt: TGTGCCAGCAGCTTGATGGGACAGGGGGTGGAAGGCTACACCTTC
v_gene: TRBV5-6
d_gene: TRBD1
j_gene: TRBJ1-2
abundance: NA